The 14 T cell receptor beta chains below come from one sample, sequenced in a study of cytomegalovirus exposure and HLA in healthy donors. Primers: 60 Vbeta forward and 13 Jbeta reverse. Clones were sequenced by immunoSEQ multiplex PCR, and TCRdb holds only the in-frame ones, with some missing. The sample consists of about 140,000 clones, about four fifths of them appearing once. The material sequenced was PBMCs. Receptors originate from a man under 40 in good health and CMV-seronegative.

The chain combines TRBV28 with TRBJ2-7, with 7 bases fitting TRBD1. CDR1 is MDHEN and CDR2 is SYDVKM in the germline V gene. Trimming cost V 8 bases and J 7 bases; bases outside gene matches: 17. The CDR3 sequence is 15 residues long. This chain's CDR3 is CASLKTRDSDGEQYF. The CDR3 nucleotides are TGTGCCAGCCTCAAAACCCGGGACAGTGATGGGGAGCAGTACTTC.

The gene calls are TRBV28 and TRBJ2-1; D ambiguous. The V gene lost 6 bases and the J gene lost 4 bases, with 4 bases spanning the gap. This CDR3 is built from 11 residues. Germline CDR1 and CDR2: MDHEN and SYDVKM. CDR3 in amino acids: CASRQYNEQFF. CDR3 bases: TGTGCCAGCAGACAGTACAATGAGCAGTTCTTC.

The chain carries TRBV28 and TRBJ1-2, with 7 bases matching TRBD1. The CDR3 spans 15 residues. Trimming took 3 bases from V and 0 from J; bases not matched to a gene: 4. Germline assignment: CDR1 MDHEN and CDR2 SYDVKM. The CDR3 region has the DNA TGTGCCAGCAGTTTTCACGGGACAGCTAACTATGGCTACACCTTC. Protein sequence: CASSFHGTANYGYTF.

The chain uses TRBV6-6 and TRBJ2-7; 8 positions agree with TRBD1. The germline V gene has CDR1 MNHNY and CDR2 SVGAGI (reference sequence). V shed 6 bases, J shed 3 bases, and the junction held 10 bases outside the gene matches. The CDR3 extends over 15 amino acids. The CDR3 spells CASSQQGTGLYEQYF. The CDR3 nucleotides are TGTGCCAGCAGCCAACAAGGGACAGGACTCTACGAGCAGTACTTC.

The V gene is TRBV7-2, the J gene TRBJ1-4; the D is unclear. In germline, CDR1 is SGHTA, CDR2 FQGNSA. The ends were cut back, 1 base at V and 2 bases at J, with 8 bases in the middle. The CDR3 runs 15 residues. The CDR3 protein is CASSLDGGTNEKLFF. Written as DNA, the CDR3 is TGTGCCAGCAGCTTAGATGGAGGGACTAATGAAAAACTGTTTTTT.

The J gene is TRBJ2-5, the V gene TRBV4-2, with 9 bases that match TRBD2. CDR1 LGHNA and CDR2 YNFKEQ come from the germline V gene. With V trimmed by 1 base and J by 2 bases, 2 bases remained unmatched. CDR3 length: 15 amino acids. The CDR3 region has the DNA TGTGCCAGCAGCCAAGGGACTAGCGAACAAGAGACCCAGTACTTC. Its translation: CASSQGTSEQETQYF.

This clone has more than one count but fewer than ten. The chain carries TRBV7-9 and TRBJ1-4, with D unresolved. Trimming stripped 6 bases from V and 0 bases from J, with 14 bases between. The CDR3 contains 16 residues. The V gene's germline CDR1 is SEHNR and CDR2 FQNEAQ (reference sequence). The CDR3 bases are TGTGCCAGCAGTTCCCAAACGGGTGCAACTAATGAAAAACTGTTTTTT. This encodes CASSSQTGATNEKLFF.

The rearrangement uses TRBV7-2 and TRBJ2-5; TRBD1 matches 9 bases. This CDR3 region has 13 residues. Germline V lookup: CDR1 SGHTA, CDR2 FQGNSA. V shed 6 bases, J shed 5 bases, and the junction held 4 bases outside the gene matches. In nucleotides, the CDR3 is TGTGCCAGCAGACTACAGGGGGCGGAGACCCAGTACTTC. It specifies CASRLQGAETQYF.

The chain has TRBV6-5 and TRBJ1-1; D might be TRBD1 (5 bases). Per germline, CDR1 MNHEY and CDR2 SVGAGI. The germline V and J ends were trimmed by 2 bases and 4 bases, with 14 bases remaining between them. The CDR3 spans 15 residues. The CDR3 DNA follows: TGTGCCAGCAGTTACGACGGACATAGGAGCACTGAAGCTTTCTTT. This translates into CASSYDGHRSTEAFF.

This rearrangement joins TRBV5-6 to TRBJ2-1; 9 bases line up with TRBD2. Per germline, CDR1 SGHDT and CDR2 YYEEEE. Trimming removed 0 bases from V and 8 bases from J; junction bases left unmatched: 3. This CDR3 comprises 14 residues. CDR3 DNA sequence: TGTGCCAGCAGCTTGGTAGCGGGGGATTATGAGCAGTTCTTC. This gives the protein CASSLVAGDYEQFF. Based on the CDR3 plus reference TRBV5-6 and TRBJ2-1, the full variable domain is DAGVTQSPTHLIKTRGQQVTLRCSPKSGHDTVSWYQQALGQGPQFIFQYYEEEERQRGNFPDRFSGHQFPNYSSELNVNALLLGDSALYLCASSLVAGDYEQFFGPGTRLTVL.

CDR3 amino acids: CASSPTGRNIQYF. CDR3 DNA sequence: TGTGCCAGCAGCCCAACAGGGAGAAACATTCAGTACTTC. The J gene is TRBJ2-4, the V gene TRBV5-6, with a possible D match to TRBD1 (6 bases). Germline CDR1 is SGHDT and CDR2 is YYEEEE. There are 13 residues in the CDR3. Trimming took off 4 bases at V and 6 bases at J, with 11 bases between the two ends.

This chain links TRBV5-4 with TRBJ2-1; TRBD2 is a possible D gene (5 bases). Trimming cost V 1 base and J 10 bases, with 15 bases left between them. CDR1 is SGHNT, CDR2 YYREEE, per germline (reference sequence). The CDR3 is 14 amino acids. CDR3 region: CASSLIERAHEQFF. CDR3 nucleotides: TGTGCCAGCAGCTTGATTGAGAGGGCGCACGAGCAGTTCTTC.

The chain has TRBV19 and TRBJ2-1, with 11 bases aligning to TRBD2. Germline CDR1 and CDR2: LNHDA and SQIVND (reference sequence). J lost 4 bases, V lost 5 bases, and 10 bases had no gene match. This CDR3 has 17 amino acids. The CDR3 is CASSDPSGRSYYNEQFF. In DNA form, the CDR3 reads TGTGCCAGTAGTGATCCTAGCGGGAGGAGCTATTACAATGAGCAGTTCTTC.

The chain recombines TRBV6-5 with TRBJ1-2; D is perhaps TRBD1 (6 bases). Trimming removed 2 bases at V and 4 bases at J, with 14 bases between. The germline gives CDR1 MNHEY, CDR2 SVGAGI. The CDR3 sequence is 15 residues long. The CDR3 loop is CASSYPGTRPYGYTF. CDR3 DNA: TGTGCCAGCAGTTACCCTGGGACAAGGCCCTATGGCTACACCTTC.